This TCR beta chain was identified during a study of cytomegalovirus exposure and HLA in healthy donors. Looking at the study overall: Some 200 million T cells yielded 117 million unique TCR beta sequences in earlier analysis. Within the Caucasian-associated ancestry cluster were around four fifths of the roughly 400 genotyped donors.

This PCR relied on a set of 60 Vbeta primers and 13 Jbeta primers. Using immunoSEQ multiplex PCR, the repertoire was profiled, and TCRdb retains in-frame clones only, with some absent. The sample has roughly 120,000 clones; just under 80% are singletons. Note on this clone: Its antigen is unknown.

Notes on the study in general: High specificity and sensitivity for cytomegalovirus status were reported for the classifier.

The sequence came from a man aged 25-45 years in good health and CMV-seronegative. Sequencing was carried out using PBMCs.

CDR3 loop: CASSQDPRPPGANVLTF. DNA of the CDR3: TGCGCCAGCAGCCAAGACCCGAGGCCCCCGGGGGCCAACGTCCTGACTTTC. The chain uses TRBV4-1 and TRBJ2-6; D uncertain. V lost 0 bases and J lost 4, with 13 bases in between. The CDR3 spans 17 residues. Looked up from germline, CDR1 is MGHRA and CDR2 is YSYEKL.